The present T cell receptor (beta chain) was sequenced within a study of type 1 regulatory T cells (dated by TCRdb to the early 2020s). Turning to the overall study: An in vitro protocol by which a Tr1-enriched, alloantigen-specific CD4 T cell product named T-allo10 was generated was characterized in the study. Patients with hematological malignancies who were receiving allogeneic hematopoietic stem cell transplantation were the group in which T-allo10 was being clinically evaluated.

This clonotype was recorded a few times. What this receptor recognizes is not known. Base qualities are not recorded, but no much larger clone differs from it by a single base. The sequencer was an Illumina MiSeq. The public reads were reprocessed in TCRdb via fastp at Q25 and MiXCR, keeping in-frame beta chains. Entries that share a CDR3 protein sequence are merged under the most common genes and DNA. Present in this sample are 80,000 to 100,000 distinct CDR3 sequences, roughly 28% of which were seen just once. Jointly, the top ten make up 2% to 2.5% of the sample. Including the terminal cysteine and phenylalanine, the CDR3 comprises 15 residues. Only CDR3 DNA remains: 45 bases, in frame from the first base. Relative to germline, V is 6 bases shorter and J is 4 bases shorter, with 18 bases between their ends. CDR1 and CDR2 are read off the germline V gene (reference sequence) as DFQATT and SNEGSKA.

The sequenced sample was CD4+ T cells, either the whole sample or a sorted fraction (not recorded which). The rearrangement combines TRBV20-1 with TRBJ2-2, and possibly TRBD2, on 5 matching bases. The TCR was taken from a human donor in good health. The DNA reads TGCAGTGCCATAAACCGGGATAAGGTCACCGGGGAGCTGTTTTTT. It translates to CSAINRDKVTGELFF.